The present TCR beta chain was sequenced within a study of blood T cell repertoires in COVID-19. Study overall: Nucleic acid was either cDNA or gDNA, and it came from T cells, B-cell-depleted T cells, or PBMCs.

Produced via immunoSEQ multiplex PCR; TCRdb's table is partial and in-frame only. Of about 300,000 clones in the sample, about 90% are singletons; the top ten hold roughly 2.8%. This CDR3 is built from 17 residues. The germline V and J ends were trimmed by 6 bases and 0 bases, with 19 bases remaining between them. CDR1 and CDR2 from the germline V gene are SGHTA and FQGNSA. The rearrangement joins TRBV7-2 to TRBJ2-3, with D possibly matching TRBD2 (6 bases). Sequencing was performed on PBMCs or T cells enriched from blood (not recorded which). The sequence was obtained from a woman aged 45 to 65 who had been exposed to COVID-19. The DNA for the CDR3 is TGTGCCAGCAGATGGGGGGTTGGGATTTCTAGCACAGATACGCAGTATTTT. Its translation is CASRWGVGISSTDTQYF.